This T cell receptor beta chain was recovered during a study of CD8+ T cells in alopecia areata. Investigators isolated RNA and reverse transcribed it into cDNA to act as the sequencing template. Using immunoSEQ multiplex PCR, the repertoire was profiled, and TCRdb retains in-frame clones only, with some absent. The repertoire holds just over 150,000 clones, 40% to 60% seen once, with 15% to 20% in the top ten. Germline values: CDR1 PRHDT, CDR2 FYEKMQ (reference sequence). The CDR3 extends over 15 amino acids. V lost 3 bases and J lost 0, with 11 bases in between. The sample was CD8+ T cells sorted from blood, taken at week 0. The chain links TRBV13 to TRBJ1-2, with a weak D call TRBD1 (6 bases). The TCR originated in a human donor with alopecia areata. The CDR3 here is CASSFQGSSNYGYTF. Here the CDR3 DNA reads TGTGCCAGCAGCTTTCAGGGGTCCTCTAACTATGGCTACACCTTC. Drawing the rest from reference TRBV13 and TRBJ1-2, the complete variable domain is AAGVIQSPRHLIKEKRETATLKCYPIPRHDTVYWYQQGPGQDPQFLISFYEKMQSDKGSIPDRFSAQQFSDYHSELNMSSLELGDSALYFCASSFQGSSNYGYTFGSGTRLTVV.